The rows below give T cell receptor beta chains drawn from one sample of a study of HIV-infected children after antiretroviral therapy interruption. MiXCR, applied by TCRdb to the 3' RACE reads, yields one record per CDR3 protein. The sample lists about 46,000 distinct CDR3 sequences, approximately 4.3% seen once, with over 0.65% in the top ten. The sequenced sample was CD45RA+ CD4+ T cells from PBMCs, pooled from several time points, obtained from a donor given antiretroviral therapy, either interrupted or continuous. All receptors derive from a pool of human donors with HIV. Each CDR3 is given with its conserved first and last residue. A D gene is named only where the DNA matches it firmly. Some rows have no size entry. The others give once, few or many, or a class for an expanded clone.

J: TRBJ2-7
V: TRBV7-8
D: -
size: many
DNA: TGTGCCAGCAGCCAAGACAGGAATGACTACGAGCAGTACTTC
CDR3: CASSQDRNDYEQYF

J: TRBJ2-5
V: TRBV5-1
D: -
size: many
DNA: TGCGCCAGCAGCTTATACCGGGGACAAGAGACCCAGTACTTC
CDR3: CASSLYRGQETQYF

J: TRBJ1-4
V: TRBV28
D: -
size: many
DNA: TGTGCCAGCTTTTCCGTAACTAATGAAAAACTGTTTTTT
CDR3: CASFSVTNEKLFF

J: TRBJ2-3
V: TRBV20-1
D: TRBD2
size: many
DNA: TGCAGTGCTAGATTGCGGGGGTCAGATACGCAGTATTTT
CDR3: CSARLRGSDTQYF

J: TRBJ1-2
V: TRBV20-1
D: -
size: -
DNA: TGCAGTGCCCCCACAGGGAGCTATGGCTACACCTTC
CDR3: CSAPTGSYGYTF

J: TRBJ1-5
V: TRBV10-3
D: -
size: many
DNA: TGTGCCATCAGTGAGTCACCCGGGGGACAGCCCCAGCATTTT
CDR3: CAISESPGGQPQHF

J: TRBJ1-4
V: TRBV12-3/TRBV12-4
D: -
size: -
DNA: TGTGCCAGCAGTTTTGTGGGTATGGGGGAAAAACTGTTTTTT
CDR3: CASSFVGMGEKLFF

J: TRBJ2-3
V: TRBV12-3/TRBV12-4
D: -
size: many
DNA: TGTGCCAGCGGGATTCTGGGACGCAGCACAGATACGCAGTATTTT
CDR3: CASGILGRSTDTQYF

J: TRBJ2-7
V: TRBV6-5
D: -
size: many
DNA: TGTGCCAGCAGTTGGACGAGCTCCTACGAGCAGTACTTC
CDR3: CASSWTSSYEQYF

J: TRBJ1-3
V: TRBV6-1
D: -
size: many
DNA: TGTGCCAGCAGTGAAGCGCTTCAGACCGCGGTCCGAAACACCATATATTTT
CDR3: CASSEALQTAVRNTIYF

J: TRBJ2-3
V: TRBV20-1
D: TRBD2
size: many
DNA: TGCAGTGCCCCTTTGGCGGGGGGGCGGGATACGCAGTATTTT
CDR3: CSAPLAGGRDTQYF

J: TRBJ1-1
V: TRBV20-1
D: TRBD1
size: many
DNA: TGCAGTGCTAACCCGCTGACAGGGTGGGGCACTGAAGCTTTCTTT
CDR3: CSANPLTGWGTEAFF

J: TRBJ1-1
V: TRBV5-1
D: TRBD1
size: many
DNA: TGCGCCAGCAGCTCTACAGGGACAGGGTACACTGAAGCTTTCTTT
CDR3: CASSSTGTGYTEAFF

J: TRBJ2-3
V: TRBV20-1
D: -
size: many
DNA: TGCAGTGCTAGTCCGGCGGGGAGGACAGATACGCAGTATTTT
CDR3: CSASPAGRTDTQYF

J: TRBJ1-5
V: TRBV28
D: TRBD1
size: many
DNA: TGTGCCAGCAGTTTAGGGCAGGGGGGGCAGCCCCAGCATTTT
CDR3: CASSLGQGGQPQHF

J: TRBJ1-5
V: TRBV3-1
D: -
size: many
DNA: TGTGCCAGCAGCCAAGGTTTGGGCGGTCAGCCCCAGCATTTT
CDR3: CASSQGLGGQPQHF

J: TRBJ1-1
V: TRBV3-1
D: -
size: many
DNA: TGTGCCAGCAGCCAAAGTCAGCTGAACACTGAAGCTTTCTTT
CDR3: CASSQSQLNTEAFF

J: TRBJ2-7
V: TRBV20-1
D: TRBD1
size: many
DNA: TGCAGTGCCTGGACAGGTCGAATGGGCGAGCAGTACTTC
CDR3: CSAWTGRMGEQYF

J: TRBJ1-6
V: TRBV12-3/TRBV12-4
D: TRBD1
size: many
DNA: TGTGCCAGCAGTGCCACCGGGACAGCCGGTTCACCCCTCCACTTT
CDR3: CASSATGTAGSPLHF

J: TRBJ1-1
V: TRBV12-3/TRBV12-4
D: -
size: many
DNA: TGTGCCAGCAGTCGCCGGGACATAAACACTGAAGCTTTCTTT
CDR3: CASSRRDINTEAFF

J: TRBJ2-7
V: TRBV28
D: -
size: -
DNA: TGTGCCAGCGAAGGGACGGACTACGAGCAGTACTTC
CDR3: CASEGTDYEQYF

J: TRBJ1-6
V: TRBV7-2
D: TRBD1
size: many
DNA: TGTGCCAGCAGCCCGAAAACAGGGGATGAGCAATCACCCCTCCACTTT
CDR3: CASSPKTGDEQSPLHF

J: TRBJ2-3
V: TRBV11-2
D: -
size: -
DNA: TGTGCCAGCAGCTTAGTGTCCGCGGGGCTGATCACAGATACGCAGTATTTT
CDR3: CASSLVSAGLITDTQYF

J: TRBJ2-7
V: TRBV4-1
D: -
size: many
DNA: TGCGCCAGCAGCCAAACTCTAGACGAGCAGTACTTC
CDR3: CASSQTLDEQYF

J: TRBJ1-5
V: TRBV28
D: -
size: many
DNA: TGTGCCAGCAGTTTGTCTTTATCGGGAAATCAGCCCCAGCATTTT
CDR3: CASSLSLSGNQPQHF

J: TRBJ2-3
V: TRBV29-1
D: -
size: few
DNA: TGCAGCGTTGAAGATCTGGGAACTAGAGACCTTTTT
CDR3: CSVEDLGTRDLF

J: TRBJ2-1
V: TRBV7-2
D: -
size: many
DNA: TGTGCCAGCAGCTTAGGTGGAGGGGTTTACAATGAGCAGTTCTTC
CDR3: CASSLGGGVYNEQFF

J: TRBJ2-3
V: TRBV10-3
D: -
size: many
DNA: TGTGCCATCAGTGATGTGGCAGATACGCAGTATTTT
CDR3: CAISDVADTQYF

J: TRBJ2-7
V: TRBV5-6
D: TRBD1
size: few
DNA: TGTGCCAGCAGCCGGGACAGGGGTTACTACGAGCAGTACTTC
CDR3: CASSRDRGYYEQYF

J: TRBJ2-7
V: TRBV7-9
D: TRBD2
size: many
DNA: TGTGCCAGCAGCGGACTAGCGGGGGTCAACGAGCAGTACTTC
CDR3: CASSGLAGVNEQYF

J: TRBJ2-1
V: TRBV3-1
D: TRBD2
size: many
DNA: TGTGCCAGCAGCCCCGGGACTAGCGGGGGCGCCACCTACAATGAGCAGTTCTTC
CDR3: CASSPGTSGGATYNEQFF

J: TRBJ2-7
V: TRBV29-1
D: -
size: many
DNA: TGCAGCGTTGAAGAAGGACCTCCCTACGAGCAGTACTTC
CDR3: CSVEEGPPYEQYF

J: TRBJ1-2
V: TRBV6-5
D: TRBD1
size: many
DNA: TGTGCCAGCAGTTCCTGGGGGACAGCTGAAGATGGCTACACCTTC
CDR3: CASSSWGTAEDGYTF

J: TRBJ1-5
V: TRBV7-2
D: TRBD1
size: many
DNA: TGTGCCAGCAGAGCCGGACAGGGCACCAATCAGCCCCAGCATTTT
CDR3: CASRAGQGTNQPQHF

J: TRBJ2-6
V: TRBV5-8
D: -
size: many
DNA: TGTGCCACCGTGGGAGTAGCCAACGTCCTGACTTTC
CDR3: CATVGVANVLTF

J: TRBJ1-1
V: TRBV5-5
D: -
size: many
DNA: TGTGCCAGCAGCTTGTACGAGTCTGGCGCTTTCTTT
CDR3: CASSLYESGAFF

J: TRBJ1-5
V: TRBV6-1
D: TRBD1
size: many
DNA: TGTGCCACCTCAGGGGGTTCGGGCAATCAGCCCCAGCATTTT
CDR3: CATSGGSGNQPQHF

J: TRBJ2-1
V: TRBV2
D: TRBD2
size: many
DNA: TGTGCCAGCAGTGGGCTAGCGGGGGCTATGGGGAATGAGCAGTTCTTC
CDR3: CASSGLAGAMGNEQFF

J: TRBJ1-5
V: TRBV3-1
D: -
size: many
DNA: TGTGCCAGCAGCCAGATGCCCCAGCAGCCCCAGCATTTT
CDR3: CASSQMPQQPQHF

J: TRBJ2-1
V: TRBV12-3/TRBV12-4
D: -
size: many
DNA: TGTGCCAGCAGCCGAGGGGGGGCGGACGATGAGCAGTTCTTC
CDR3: CASSRGGADDEQFF

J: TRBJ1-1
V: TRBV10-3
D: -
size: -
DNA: TGTGCCATCAGTGAGTCCTCTCGGGCTGAAGCTTTCTTT
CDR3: CAISESSRAEAFF

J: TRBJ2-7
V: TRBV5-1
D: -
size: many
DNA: TGCGCCAGCAGTCTAGACACGCTTGGGGGCTACGAGCAGTACTTC
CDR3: CASSLDTLGGYEQYF

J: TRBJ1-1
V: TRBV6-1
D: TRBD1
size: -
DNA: TGTGCCAGCAGCATCCAGGGGGCCGTCACTGAAGCTTTCTTT
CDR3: CASSIQGAVTEAFF

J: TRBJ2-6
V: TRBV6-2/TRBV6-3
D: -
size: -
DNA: TGTGCCAGCACCCCCTCCGGCTCTGGGGCCAACGTCCTGACTTTC
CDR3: CASTPSGSGANVLTF

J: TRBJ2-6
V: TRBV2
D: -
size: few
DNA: TGTGCCAGCAGTGAAGAAAGATCCGGGGCCAACGTCCTGACTTTC
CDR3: CASSEERSGANVLTF

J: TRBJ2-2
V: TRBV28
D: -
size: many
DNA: TGTGCCAGCAGTTTATCGCTGGAATTTGGCGGGGAGCTGTTTTTT
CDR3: CASSLSLEFGGELFF

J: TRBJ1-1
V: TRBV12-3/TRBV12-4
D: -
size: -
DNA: TGTGCCAGCAGTTTGAAAAAAGGTGGCACTGAAGCTTTCTTT
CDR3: CASSLKKGGTEAFF

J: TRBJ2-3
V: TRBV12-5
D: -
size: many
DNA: TGTGCTAGCGCCACTCAGCGGGGCACAGATACGCAGTATTTT
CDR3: CASATQRGTDTQYF

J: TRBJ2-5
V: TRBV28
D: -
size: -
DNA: TGTGCCAGCAGTGTCCCCCCAGGCCAAGAGACCCAGTACTTC
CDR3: CASSVPPGQETQYF

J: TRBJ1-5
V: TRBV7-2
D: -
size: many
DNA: TGTGCCAGCAGCTCCCACTTCAATCAGCCCCAGCATTTT
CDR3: CASSSHFNQPQHF

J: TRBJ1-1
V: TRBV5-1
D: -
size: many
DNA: TGCGCCAGCAGCTTGTCCGCAGAGAACACTGAAGCTTTCTTT
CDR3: CASSLSAENTEAFF

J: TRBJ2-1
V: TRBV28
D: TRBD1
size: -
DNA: TGTGCCAGCAGTTTAGTAGGACAGGGGTCCTACAATGAGCAGTTCTTC
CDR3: CASSLVGQGSYNEQFF

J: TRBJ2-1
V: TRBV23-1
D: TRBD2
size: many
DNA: TGTGCCAGCAGTCGGACTGGGAGGGCTGAGCAGTTCTTC
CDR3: CASSRTGRAEQFF

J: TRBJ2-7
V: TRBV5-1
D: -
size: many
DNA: TGCGCCAGCAGCTTGAGACAGTCCTACGAGCAGTACTTC
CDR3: CASSLRQSYEQYF

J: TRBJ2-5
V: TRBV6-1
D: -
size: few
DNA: TGTGCCAGCAGTAGTCCGGACTACTGGAACGGAGAGACCCAGTACTTC
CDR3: CASSSPDYWNGETQYF

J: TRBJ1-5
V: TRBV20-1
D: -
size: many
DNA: TGCAGTGCTAGCCGGGGTAGCAATCAGCCCCAGCATTTT
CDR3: CSASRGSNQPQHF

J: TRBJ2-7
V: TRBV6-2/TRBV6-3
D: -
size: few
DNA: TGTGCCAGCAGTTCTCAGGGGAGGGAGCAGTACTTC
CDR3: CASSSQGREQYF